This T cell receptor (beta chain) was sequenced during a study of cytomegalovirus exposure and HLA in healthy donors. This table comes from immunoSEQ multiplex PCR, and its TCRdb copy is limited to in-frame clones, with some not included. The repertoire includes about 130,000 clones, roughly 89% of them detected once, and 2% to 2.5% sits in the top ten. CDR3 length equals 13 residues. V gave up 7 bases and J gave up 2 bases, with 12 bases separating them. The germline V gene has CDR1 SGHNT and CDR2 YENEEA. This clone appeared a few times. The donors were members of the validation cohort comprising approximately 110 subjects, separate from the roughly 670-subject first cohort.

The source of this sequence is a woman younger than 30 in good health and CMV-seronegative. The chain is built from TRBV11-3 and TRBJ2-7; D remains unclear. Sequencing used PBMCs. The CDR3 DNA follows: TGTGCCAGCACTGCGAGTACCACCTACGAGCAGTACTTC. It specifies CASTASTTYEQYF.